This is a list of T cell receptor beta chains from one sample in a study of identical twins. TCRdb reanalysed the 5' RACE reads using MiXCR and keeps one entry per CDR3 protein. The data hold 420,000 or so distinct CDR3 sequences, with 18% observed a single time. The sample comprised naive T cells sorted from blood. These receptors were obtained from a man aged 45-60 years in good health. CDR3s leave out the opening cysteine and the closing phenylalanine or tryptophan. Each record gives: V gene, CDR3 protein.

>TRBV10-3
ASKITNTGELF
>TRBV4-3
ASSQEGRESKNEQF
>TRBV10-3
AISAAGFGSYNEQF
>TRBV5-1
ASSLQEIGNEQF
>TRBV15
ATSRDPSGANVLT
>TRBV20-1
SAIRQGSSYNSPLH
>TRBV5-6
ASSWGPSGIPYEQY
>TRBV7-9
ASSSTSGQNTGELF
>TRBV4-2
ASSQESRGNQPQH
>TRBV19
ASSIDSDSYTEQY
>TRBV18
ASSPPGHSYEQY
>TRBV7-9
ASSSDRVLPYEQY
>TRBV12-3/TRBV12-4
ASRSTGPGNTIY
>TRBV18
ASSPLTGNTGELF
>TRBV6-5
ASSYSRETYEQY
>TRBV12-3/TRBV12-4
ASSLTLQETQY
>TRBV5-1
ASSLVLSTLSGNTIY
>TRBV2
ASSDDRVY
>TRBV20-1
SARFTGTQPQH
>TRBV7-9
ASSFTGNTEAF
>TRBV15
ATSRDDTGELF
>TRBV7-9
ASSQNSRTSYEQY
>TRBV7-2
ASSVRLVSGELF
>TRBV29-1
SVLGTATNYGYT
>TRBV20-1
SARSRTASTDTQY
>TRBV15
ATSRDAGGLYSEQF
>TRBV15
ATSRRSGGPKNEQF
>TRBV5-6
ASSVGTVDIYSNQPQH
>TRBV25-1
ASSRSHDEQF
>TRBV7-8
ASNWHRGQNEQY
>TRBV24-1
ATSGGRWEKLF
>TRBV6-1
ASSKAGGETQY
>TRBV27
ASSAGLAGANEQF
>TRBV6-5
ASSYRTGDQPQH
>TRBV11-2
ASSFPSLAGAVTGELF
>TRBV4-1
ASSQDPRRGDQF
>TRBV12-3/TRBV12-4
ASSLQGVYGYT
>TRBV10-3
AISERASGEYEQY
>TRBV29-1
SAHRDFPYEQY
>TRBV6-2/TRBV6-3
ASSPAGLGTDTQY
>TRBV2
ASSEALGGKQF
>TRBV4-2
ASSLDPGQTTGSPLH
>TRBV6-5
ASSSQGMTQY
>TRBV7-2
ASSLATGTSGYTQY
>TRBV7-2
ASSLGATTKAYEQF
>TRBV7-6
ASRARPVATDTQY
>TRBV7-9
ASTGAGDGYT
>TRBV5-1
ASSGGQPYEQY
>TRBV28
ASSLGQGGRSPLH